These T cell receptor beta chains were read from a single sample in a study of technical replicates of blood from a few donors. Data came from immunoSEQ multiplex PCR; TCRdb stores just in-frame clones and leaves some out. The table records about 79,000 clones, around 90% of them present only once. The sequenced material came from T cells isolated from PBMCs. The receptors derive from a human donor in good health. Some clones in this sample may be carry-over from other donors' samples. Both conserved end residues are part of each CDR3. The D gene is left open where the match is weak. A row's size may be missing; if present it is once, few, many or a size class.

j_call: TRBJ2-3; v_call: TRBV4-2; d_call: TRBD2; clone_size: NA; cdr3_aa: CASSQTTSGSADTQYF; cdr3_nt: TGTGCCAGCAGCCAGACGACTAGCGGGAGTGCAGATACGCAGTATTTT
j_call: TRBJ2-7; v_call: TRBV27; d_call: TRBD2; clone_size: NA; cdr3_aa: CASSFFSVAGAYEQYF; cdr3_nt: TGTGCCAGCAGTTTCTTCTCAGTAGCGGGAGCCTACGAGCAGTACTTC
j_call: TRBJ2-2; v_call: TRBV9; d_call: TRBD2; clone_size: once; cdr3_aa: CASSVVRGTSGTDTGELFF; cdr3_nt: TGTGCCAGCAGCGTAGTAAGGGGGACTAGCGGGACAGACACCGGGGAGCTGTTTTTT
j_call: TRBJ1-2; v_call: TRBV9; d_call: NA; clone_size: NA; cdr3_aa: CASTSPGFSGYTF; cdr3_nt: TGTGCCAGCACCTCCCCCGGGTTCTCGGGCTACACCTTC
j_call: TRBJ1-2; v_call: TRBV28; d_call: TRBD1; clone_size: NA; cdr3_aa: CASRATGEFGYGYTF; cdr3_nt: TGTGCCAGCAGAGCTACAGGGGAGTTCGGCTATGGCTACACCTTC
j_call: TRBJ2-1; v_call: TRBV19; d_call: NA; clone_size: NA; cdr3_aa: CASSIGRRIDNEQFF; cdr3_nt: TGTGCCAGTAGTATAGGGCGCAGGATTGACAATGAGCAGTTCTTC
j_call: TRBJ2-7; v_call: TRBV30; d_call: TRBD2; clone_size: once; cdr3_aa: CAWSGRAYEQYF; cdr3_nt: TGTGCCTGGAGCGGGAGGGCCTACGAGCAGTACTTC
j_call: TRBJ1-1; v_call: TRBV5-1; d_call: TRBD1; clone_size: NA; cdr3_aa: CASSFPGQLNTEAFF; cdr3_nt: TGCGCCAGCAGCTTTCCGGGACAGCTGAACACTGAAGCTTTCTTT
j_call: TRBJ1-5; v_call: TRBV5-4; d_call: NA; clone_size: NA; cdr3_aa: CASSSQGSYQPQHF; cdr3_nt: TGTGCCAGCAGCTCTCAGGGATCATATCAGCCCCAGCATTTT
j_call: TRBJ2-3; v_call: TRBV11-2; d_call: TRBD2; clone_size: NA; cdr3_aa: CASSPLLAGGNTDTQYF; cdr3_nt: TGTGCCAGCAGCCCATTGCTAGCGGGAGGAAACACAGATACGCAGTATTTT
j_call: TRBJ2-7; v_call: TRBV5-5; d_call: NA; clone_size: NA; cdr3_aa: CASSLNLAYEQYF; cdr3_nt: TGTGCCAGCAGCTTGAACCTAGCCTACGAGCAGTACTTC
j_call: TRBJ2-6; v_call: TRBV18; d_call: NA; clone_size: NA; cdr3_aa: CASSPVGEIFGANVLTF; cdr3_nt: TGTGCCAGCTCACCAGTGGGAGAGATTTTTGGGGCCAACGTCCTGACTTTC
j_call: TRBJ2-7; v_call: TRBV6-5; d_call: TRBD2; clone_size: NA; cdr3_aa: CASSPGTSGSYEQYF; cdr3_nt: TGTGCCAGCAGTCCCGGGACTAGCGGTTCCTACGAGCAGTACTTC
j_call: TRBJ2-1; v_call: TRBV11-3; d_call: NA; clone_size: once; cdr3_aa: CASSFTGSQNEQFF; cdr3_nt: TGTGCCAGCAGCTTTACAGGATCGCAGAATGAGCAGTTCTTC
j_call: TRBJ2-2; v_call: TRBV21-1; d_call: NA; clone_size: NA; cdr3_aa: CASSQGLAGDRDTGELFF; cdr3_nt: TGTGCCAGCAGCCAAGGCCTAGCGGGAGATCGCGACACCGGGGAGCTGTTTTTT
j_call: TRBJ1-2; v_call: TRBV6-5; d_call: TRBD1; clone_size: NA; cdr3_aa: CASSYSGTGLYGYTF; cdr3_nt: TGTGCCAGCAGTTACTCCGGGACAGGGCTCTATGGCTACACCTTC
j_call: TRBJ1-4; v_call: TRBV28; d_call: NA; clone_size: NA; cdr3_aa: CASSPTWGGVNEKLFF; cdr3_nt: TGTGCCAGCAGCCCCACTTGGGGGGGTGTTAATGAAAAACTGTTTTTT
j_call: TRBJ2-3; v_call: TRBV30; d_call: TRBD1; clone_size: NA; cdr3_aa: CASPGTGGPDTQYF; cdr3_nt: TGTGCCTCACCCGGGACAGGGGGCCCAGATACGCAGTATTTT
j_call: TRBJ1-1; v_call: TRBV7-8; d_call: NA; clone_size: NA; cdr3_aa: CASSLADRRAFF; cdr3_nt: TGTGCCAGCAGCCTAGCTGACCGGAGGGCTTTCTTT
j_call: TRBJ1-1; v_call: TRBV30; d_call: TRBD1; clone_size: few; cdr3_aa: CAWHRDREVTEAFF; cdr3_nt: TGTGCCTGGCACCGGGACAGGGAGGTCACTGAAGCTTTCTTT
j_call: TRBJ2-2; v_call: TRBV11-3; d_call: TRBD1; clone_size: NA; cdr3_aa: CASSTTGVNGELFF; cdr3_nt: TGTGCCAGCAGCACGACAGGGGTTAACGGGGAGCTGTTTTTT
j_call: TRBJ1-5; v_call: TRBV27; d_call: TRBD1; clone_size: NA; cdr3_aa: CASSFAGGNQPQHF; cdr3_nt: TGTGCCAGCAGTTTTGCAGGGGGTAATCAGCCCCAGCATTTT
j_call: TRBJ1-2; v_call: TRBV5-1; d_call: NA; clone_size: once; cdr3_aa: CASSPVVENYGYTF; cdr3_nt: TGCGCCAGCAGCCCAGTGGTGGAGAACTATGGCTACACCTTC
j_call: TRBJ1-2; v_call: TRBV19; d_call: NA; clone_size: once; cdr3_aa: CASTGGYGYTF; cdr3_nt: TGTGCCAGTACTGGGGGGTATGGCTACACCTTC
j_call: TRBJ2-5; v_call: TRBV6-1; d_call: NA; clone_size: NA; cdr3_aa: CASRTTGGLLETQYF; cdr3_nt: TGTGCCAGCAGAACAACAGGTGGTTTATTGGAGACCCAGTACTTC
j_call: TRBJ2-7; v_call: TRBV18; d_call: NA; clone_size: once; cdr3_aa: CASSQGVLYEQYF; cdr3_nt: TGTGCCAGCTCACAGGGGGTCTTATACGAGCAGTACTTC
j_call: TRBJ1-5; v_call: TRBV29-1; d_call: TRBD1; clone_size: NA; cdr3_aa: CSPVGRDRGLDQPQHF; cdr3_nt: TGCAGCCCCGTAGGTAGGGACAGGGGGCTCGATCAGCCCCAGCATTTT
j_call: TRBJ1-1; v_call: TRBV10-2; d_call: NA; clone_size: NA; cdr3_aa: CASSDPRSKQGRGTEAFF; cdr3_nt: TGCGCCAGCTCGGACCCGAGGTCAAAACAGGGTAGAGGCACTGAAGCTTTCTTT
j_call: TRBJ2-7; v_call: TRBV29-1; d_call: TRBD2; clone_size: NA; cdr3_aa: CSVHGGGSYEQYF; cdr3_nt: TGCAGCGTTCATGGCGGGGGCTCCTACGAGCAGTACTTC